Listed below are T cell receptor beta chains from one sample, sequenced in a study of cytomegalovirus exposure and HLA in healthy donors. The protocol was immunoSEQ multiplex PCR, while the TCRdb copy is restricted to in-frame clones and leaves out a portion. This table has some 44,000 clones, roughly 90% appearing once. Sample: PBMCs. These receptors came from a young man in good health and CMV-seronegative. Both conserved end residues are trimmed from each CDR3. Each record gives: CDR3 protein, V gene, J gene, clone size. Only part of the rows carry a size: once, few, many, or a class if the clone is expanded.

CDR3aa: ASSLTGATRQQPQH; v_gene: TRBV27; j_gene: TRBJ1-5; abundance: .
CDR3aa: ASSVLPGGEKLF; v_gene: TRBV6-4; j_gene: TRBJ1-4; abundance: .
CDR3aa: ASSIDLRVSGANVLT; v_gene: TRBV19; j_gene: TRBJ2-6; abundance: .
CDR3aa: ASSLAGRETQY; v_gene: TRBV7-2; j_gene: TRBJ2-5; abundance: .
CDR3aa: ASSSGLETGNTIY; v_gene: TRBV7-7; j_gene: TRBJ1-3; abundance: .
CDR3aa: ASSFGGSGGRRAGYT; v_gene: TRBV28; j_gene: TRBJ1-2; abundance: .
CDR3aa: ASSVLAASTDTQY; v_gene: TRBV9; j_gene: TRBJ2-3; abundance: .
CDR3aa: AISVSGNSNQPQH; v_gene: TRBV10-3; j_gene: TRBJ1-5; abundance: few
CDR3aa: ASSLASKGEGEQF; v_gene: TRBV7-2; j_gene: TRBJ2-1; abundance: .
CDR3aa: AISEWRGDSSYNEQF; v_gene: TRBV10-3; j_gene: TRBJ2-1; abundance: .
CDR3aa: ASSKMGGNSPLH; v_gene: TRBV14; j_gene: TRBJ1-6; abundance: once
CDR3aa: ASSLGGQGAAF; v_gene: TRBV6-5; j_gene: TRBJ1-1; abundance: .
CDR3aa: ASSEVRAGELF; v_gene: TRBV2; j_gene: TRBJ2-2; abundance: .
CDR3aa: ASSSGSLDEQF; v_gene: TRBV6-5; j_gene: TRBJ2-1; abundance: medium-sized
CDR3aa: ASSLLGDYEQY; v_gene: TRBV7-9; j_gene: TRBJ2-7; abundance: .
CDR3aa: ASSQTDRLAGGPETQY; v_gene: TRBV16; j_gene: TRBJ2-5; abundance: once
CDR3aa: ASSPRRLAGGYNEQF; v_gene: TRBV9; j_gene: TRBJ2-1; abundance: .
CDR3aa: ASSIGLAGVYEQY; v_gene: TRBV19; j_gene: TRBJ2-7; abundance: .
CDR3aa: ASSLSGVGTGELF; v_gene: TRBV28; j_gene: TRBJ2-2; abundance: .
CDR3aa: ASSLWGQEETQY; v_gene: TRBV28; j_gene: TRBJ2-5; abundance: .
CDR3aa: ATRIGQGGHQPQH; v_gene: TRBV15; j_gene: TRBJ1-5; abundance: .
CDR3aa: ASRPVGANYGYT; v_gene: TRBV7-2; j_gene: TRBJ1-2; abundance: .
CDR3aa: ASNHRDRGGNEQF; v_gene: TRBV2; j_gene: TRBJ2-1; abundance: .
CDR3aa: ASSRNRDQETQY; v_gene: TRBV18; j_gene: TRBJ2-5; abundance: few
CDR3aa: ASSDSSGRTDTQY; v_gene: TRBV6-4; j_gene: TRBJ2-3; abundance: .
CDR3aa: ASSAGGGDSQETQY; v_gene: TRBV9; j_gene: TRBJ2-5; abundance: .
CDR3aa: ASRGAETQY; v_gene: TRBV2; j_gene: TRBJ2-5; abundance: .
CDR3aa: ASNVDTTDTQY; v_gene: TRBV6-1; j_gene: TRBJ2-3; abundance: .
CDR3aa: ASSSAALH; v_gene: TRBV28; j_gene: TRBJ1-6; abundance: .
CDR3aa: ASKWTGESSNEQF; v_gene: TRBV27; j_gene: TRBJ2-1; abundance: once
CDR3aa: ASSPGGPVEQF; v_gene: TRBV7-9; j_gene: TRBJ2-1; abundance: .
CDR3aa: ASSLDTDNYEQY; v_gene: TRBV5-1; j_gene: TRBJ2-7; abundance: once
CDR3aa: ASSLTGGFNQPQH; v_gene: TRBV7-2; j_gene: TRBJ1-5; abundance: .
CDR3aa: ASSPNRGIGYEQY; v_gene: TRBV18; j_gene: TRBJ2-7; abundance: .
CDR3aa: ASSPDSIGTDTQY; v_gene: TRBV7-2; j_gene: TRBJ2-3; abundance: .
CDR3aa: ASSLVTTGYGNTIY; v_gene: TRBV7-8; j_gene: TRBJ1-3; abundance: .
CDR3aa: ASSGGLAGGNTGELF; v_gene: TRBV7-7; j_gene: TRBJ2-2; abundance: .
CDR3aa: ASSLDLSGSGTGELF; v_gene: TRBV11-2; j_gene: TRBJ2-2; abundance: .
CDR3aa: ASSPDYEGGDTQY; v_gene: TRBV6-5; j_gene: TRBJ2-3; abundance: .
CDR3aa: ASSPRGGYGYT; v_gene: TRBV28; j_gene: TRBJ1-2; abundance: .
CDR3aa: ASSLGPNEQY; v_gene: TRBV6-5; j_gene: TRBJ2-7; abundance: .